The rows below give T cell receptor beta chains drawn from one sample of a study of cytomegalovirus exposure and HLA in healthy donors. Data came from immunoSEQ multiplex PCR; TCRdb stores just in-frame clones and leaves some out. This sample lists some 130,000 clones; its ten largest clones have around 1.6%. Sequenced input: PBMCs. The receptors come from a woman aged 40 to 55 in good health and CMV-seropositive. The CDR3 runs from the conserved cysteine through the conserved F or W. The order of the fields is CDR3 DNA, CDR3 protein, J gene, D gene, V gene. The D gene is left open where the match is weak.

TGCGCCAGCACTGATGTAACCGCCGAGCAAGCTTTCTTT CASTDVTAEQAFF TRBJ1-1 . TRBV5-1
TGTGCCAGCAGAGATTTTAGCGGGAGTTCCTACAATGAGCAGTTCTTC CASRDFSGSSYNEQFF TRBJ2-1 TRBD2 TRBV2
TGTGCCAGCAGTTTACACGGGACCTACGAGCAGTACTTC CASSLHGTYEQYF TRBJ2-7 . TRBV27
TGTGCCACCAGCAGAGAAAGCGGGAGTGGTACAGATACGCAGTATTTT CATSRESGSGTDTQYF TRBJ2-3 TRBD2 TRBV15
TGTGCCAGTAAGGGCGGAGGAGCTTTCTTT CASKGGGAFF TRBJ1-1 . TRBV19
TGCGCCAGCAGCGAAATGGGGAGACTAGAAGCCTCCCACGAGCAGTACTTC CASSEMGRLEASHEQYF TRBJ2-7 . TRBV5-1
TGCGCCAGCAGTCCCAGTGGGCTTAACGAGCAGTACTTC CASSPSGLNEQYF TRBJ2-7 . TRBV10-1
TGCGCCAGCAGCCCCCTCTCACTAGCGGGGAACAATGAGCAGTTCTTC CASSPLSLAGNNEQFF TRBJ2-1 TRBD2 TRBV4-1
TGTGCCATCAGTGTAAGGACTAGCGGGAGCCTCGATGAGCAGTTCTTC CAISVRTSGSLDEQFF TRBJ2-1 TRBD2 TRBV10-3
TGCAGCGTTGCGGGGGGCGCCAATCAGCCCCAGCATTTT CSVAGGANQPQHF TRBJ1-5 . TRBV29-1
TGTGCCAGCTGGACAAGCAATCAGCCCCAGCATTTT CASWTSNQPQHF TRBJ1-5 . TRBV27
TGTGCCAGCAGCTTAACAACAGGGAATGAGCAGTTCTTC CASSLTTGNEQFF TRBJ2-1 . TRBV5-6
TGCGCCAGCAGCTCGGACAGGACTAGCGGCACAGATACGCAGTATTTT CASSSDRTSGTDTQYF TRBJ2-3 TRBD2 TRBV5-1
TGTGCCAGTGGGAATCAGGGGGACTTGAGTGAGCAGTACTTC CASGNQGDLSEQYF TRBJ2-7 . TRBV7-6
TGTGCCAGCAGCTTAGGGGGACTAGCGGGACTCTACGAGCAGTACTTC CASSLGGLAGLYEQYF TRBJ2-7 TRBD2 TRBV7-3
TGTGCCAGCAGCCTCAGCGTGGGAGGTACCTACGAGCAGTACTTC CASSLSVGGTYEQYF TRBJ2-7 . TRBV7-9
TGTGCCTGGGGCCCTCGGAGCTCCTACGAGCAGTACTTC CAWGPRSSYEQYF TRBJ2-7 . TRBV30
TGTGCCAGCAGTCCCTATCCGAGGGCCCTTAATGAAAAACTGTTTTTT CASSPYPRALNEKLFF TRBJ1-4 . TRBV27
TGTGCCAGCAGCTACACGGGACTAGCCGACGAGACCCAGTACTTC CASSYTGLADETQYF TRBJ2-5 TRBD2 TRBV11-1
TGTGCCAGCAGCTTTCAAGGGGCTTTCCTCAATGAGCAGTTCTTC CASSFQGAFLNEQFF TRBJ2-1 . TRBV7-3
TGTGCCAGTAGTATAGAATGGACAGGGGTTCGAGAGACCCAGTACTTC CASSIEWTGVRETQYF TRBJ2-5 TRBD1 TRBV19
TGTGCCAGCTCACCCTTCCCTTCGAGCACTGAAGCTTTCTTT CASSPFPSSTEAFF TRBJ1-1 . TRBV18
TGTGCCAGCAGCTTAGATTTCGGGATGGGTGAAAAACTGTTTTTT CASSLDFGMGEKLFF TRBJ1-4 . TRBV5-4
TGTGCCAGCAGCGGCATGACAAGTTTCTACGAGCAGTACTTC CASSGMTSFYEQYF TRBJ2-7 . TRBV5-6
TGTGCCAGTAGTATACCGGGGGGTACTACTGCAGATACGCAGTATTTT CASSIPGGTTADTQYF TRBJ2-3 TRBD2 TRBV19
TGTGCCTGGAGTGTCTTACAAGGGGGTGAAGCTTTCTTT CAWSVLQGGEAFF TRBJ1-1 . TRBV30
TGCGCCAGCAGCCAATCAGGTTACGAGCAGTACTTC CASSQSGYEQYF TRBJ2-7 . TRBV5-1
TGTGCCAGCAGCCCCTCCAGCGGGAGTACCCCCTCTCCCTACAATGAGCAGTTCTTC CASSPSSGSTPSPYNEQFF TRBJ2-1 TRBD2 TRBV7-9
TGTGCCAGCAGCTCTTGGGACAGACCACAAGAGACCCAGTACTTC CASSSWDRPQETQYF TRBJ2-5 TRBD1 TRBV7-8
TGTGCCAGCAGCTTAGTGGTGGGGCCTGGAAACACCATATATTTT CASSLVVGPGNTIYF TRBJ1-3 . TRBV11-2
TGTGCCAGCAGCCCCCGACTAGCGGAAGGGCTCTACAATGAGCAGTTCTTC CASSPRLAEGLYNEQFF TRBJ2-1 TRBD2 TRBV7-9
TGCGCCAGCGCTCCGGTGACAGGGATTAATGAAAAACTGTTTTTT CASAPVTGINEKLFF TRBJ1-4 TRBD1 TRBV5-1
TGCGCCAGCAGCTTGGCAGGGGGAGAAAACATTCAGTACTTC CASSLAGGENIQYF TRBJ2-4 TRBD1 TRBV5-1
TGTGCCACCAGCAGCGATAAAGGGGCGTTTAACTATGGCTACACCTTC CATSSDKGAFNYGYTF TRBJ1-2 . TRBV15
TGTGCCAGCAGTTTAGGGACAGTTGGCAATCAGCCCCAGCATTTT CASSLGTVGNQPQHF TRBJ1-5 TRBD1 TRBV27
TGTGCCAGCAGTGAATTAGGGACATTTGGCTACACCTTC CASSELGTFGYTF TRBJ1-2 . TRBV25-1
TGTGCCAGCAGTGCGAGTAGCGGGAGGCCCTTCAATGAGCAGTTCTTC CASSASSGRPFNEQFF TRBJ2-1 TRBD2 TRBV27
TGTGCCAGCGGTACAGGGTTCACTGAAGCTTTCTTT CASGTGFTEAFF TRBJ1-1 . TRBV6-5
TGTGCCAGCAGGATCTCAATCGGGACTGGTCAAGGAAAACTGTTTTTT CASRISIGTGQGKLFF TRBJ1-4 . TRBV28
TGTGCCAGCAGCTTACGTGTCGGGAGACCCTCCTACGAGCAGTACTTC CASSLRVGRPSYEQYF TRBJ2-7 . TRBV7-2